These T cell receptor beta chains were read from a single sample in a study of blood T cell repertoires in COVID-19. Generated by immunoSEQ multiplex PCR, the TCRdb table keeps only in-frame clones and is missing some. The sample consists of some 300,000 clones, approximately 89% of them appearing once. Sequenced: peripheral blood. The receptors derive from a woman aged 30 to 39 who had recovered from COVID-19. CDR3s include the opening cysteine and the closing phenylalanine or tryptophan. D genes are given only for firm matches. Clone size is not always given. Where it is, it says once, few, many or a class for expanded clones.

TRBV6-1	TRBD1	TRBJ1-5	once	TGTGCCAGCAGTGACCGCAGGGGGCCGGGTCAGCCCCAGCATTTT	CASSDRRGPGQPQHF
TRBV5-1	.	TRBJ1-1	.	TGCGCCAGCAGCAATGGGGGGACTTACTCTAACACTGAAGCTTTCTTT	CASSNGGTYSNTEAFF
TRBV6-5	TRBD1	TRBJ1-1	.	TGTGCCAGCAGTAGACAGGGGAACACTGAAGCTTTCTTT	CASSRQGNTEAFF
TRBV14	.	TRBJ1-2	.	TGTGCCAGCAGCCAAGAGGGGCGGTTGACTCGCTACACCTTC	CASSQEGRLTRYTF
TRBV11-3	TRBD1	TRBJ2-2	.	TGTGCCAGCAGCTTAGGTCCAGGGGGCAACACCGGGGAGCTGTTTTTT	CASSLGPGGNTGELFF
TRBV7-6	TRBD1	TRBJ2-5	.	TGTGCCAGCAGCCCCTTACAGGGGGCGGAGACCCAGTACTTC	CASSPLQGAETQYF
TRBV18	TRBD1	TRBJ2-7	.	TGTGCCAGCTCACCAGAGACAGGGTCCTGGGAGCAGTACTTC	CASSPETGSWEQYF
TRBV4-2	.	TRBJ1-2	.	TGTGCCAGCAGCATCCGGGACACCAGCTCCTATGGCTACACCTTC	CASSIRDTSSYGYTF
TRBV11-3	TRBD2	TRBJ2-1	.	TGTGCCAGCAGCTTAGTCCCGGGACTAGCGTACAATGAGCAGTTCTTC	CASSLVPGLAYNEQFF
TRBV30	.	TRBJ2-3	.	TGTGCCTGGAGCAACCCTCAGGGGACAATTACAGATACGCAGTATTTT	CAWSNPQGTITDTQYF
TRBV30	.	TRBJ1-4	.	TGTGCCTGGAGTGCCCTTGGAGCCGCACCGTCTAATGAAAAACTGTTTTTT	CAWSALGAAPSNEKLFF
TRBV2	.	TRBJ1-4	once	TGTGCCAGCCGCAGGGAAGGGTATGAAAAACTGTTTTTT	CASRREGYEKLFF
TRBV6-2/TRBV6-3	TRBD1	TRBJ2-1	.	TGTGCCAGCAGTTACCTCCGGGACAGGGGTCTTGGCTACAATGAGCAGTTCTTC	CASSYLRDRGLGYNEQFF
TRBV29-1	.	TRBJ1-1	.	TGCAGCTGCATAGGGGTGAACACTGAAGCTTTCTTT	CSCIGVNTEAFF
TRBV2	.	TRBJ1-5	.	TGTGCCAGCAGTTCGTCTTCCAGGGCGTTGGGCCAGCATTTT	CASSSSSRALGQHF
TRBV19	.	TRBJ2-7	.	TGTGCCAGTAGTATAGATCACAGGGCCGGATACGAGCAGTACTTC	CASSIDHRAGYEQYF
TRBV6-1	TRBD1	TRBJ2-7	many	TGTGCCAGCAGTGAAGTTATAGGACAGGGCGACGAGCAGTACTTC	CASSEVIGQGDEQYF
TRBV7-9	TRBD1	TRBJ1-6	.	TGTGCCAGCAGCCTCACAGGGGCTAATTCACCCCTCCACTTT	CASSLTGANSPLHF
TRBV7-9	.	TRBJ2-5	.	TGTGCCAGCAGCCTTGGGACACAAGAGACCCAGTACTTC	CASSLGTQETQYF
TRBV12-3/TRBV12-4	.	TRBJ1-2	.	TGTGCCAGCAGCGCTCCGGGAACCTATGGCTACACCTTC	CASSAPGTYGYTF
TRBV18	TRBD1	TRBJ1-1	.	TGTGCCAGCTCACCGTACACAGGGGGCACTGAAGCTTTCTTT	CASSPYTGGTEAFF
TRBV4-1	TRBD1	TRBJ1-6	.	TGCGCCAGCAGCCAAGAACAGGGGTTCAATTCACCCCTCCACTTT	CASSQEQGFNSPLHF
TRBV9	.	TRBJ2-5	once	TGTGCCAGCAGCCCGCCCTATTGGCGGGAACAAGAGACCCAGTACTTC	CASSPPYWREQETQYF
TRBV23-1	TRBD2	TRBJ2-3	.	TGCGCCAGCAGTTTACGCTCTGGCGGGGGGGGGACAGATACGCAGTATTTT	CASSLRSGGGGTDTQYF
TRBV5-4	.	TRBJ2-1	once	TGTGCCACCAGGACAGATACCTACAATGAGCAGTTCTTC	CATRTDTYNEQFF
TRBV6-2/TRBV6-3	.	TRBJ2-7	.	TGTGCCAGCAGTCCCACGGGGTACTACGAGCAGTACTTC	CASSPTGYYEQYF
TRBV5-6	.	TRBJ2-7	.	TGTGCCAGCAGCTTGTCGTCAGGCTCTGTCTACGAGCAGTACTTC	CASSLSSGSVYEQYF
TRBV6-2/TRBV6-3	TRBD1	TRBJ2-7	.	TGTGCCAGCAGTAGGGACAGGGGCGTACCCGAGCAGTACTTC	CASSRDRGVPEQYF
TRBV7-2	TRBD1	TRBJ1-1	once	TGTGCCAGCAGCTTATTAGGGGGCGTGAACACTGAAGCTTTCTTT	CASSLLGGVNTEAFF
TRBV5-1	.	TRBJ1-3	.	TGCGCCAGCAGCTTGGCGGGAACCTCTGGAAACACCATATATTTT	CASSLAGTSGNTIYF
TRBV14	.	TRBJ2-2	.	TGTGCCAGCAGCGAATACATGTCACGCGGGGGCCAGGGCGGGGAGCTGTTTTTT	CASSEYMSRGGQGGELFF
TRBV2	.	TRBJ1-3	few	TGTGCCAGCAGAAGACAGGAGACCTCTGGAAACACCATATATTTT	CASRRQETSGNTIYF
TRBV28	.	TRBJ2-7	.	TGTGCCAGCAGTTCCCAACAGACCTACGAGCAGTACTTC	CASSSQQTYEQYF
TRBV28	.	TRBJ2-7	.	TGTGCCAGCACCTGGGGCACATACGAGCAGTACTTC	CASTWGTYEQYF
TRBV5-4	.	TRBJ2-7	.	TGTGCCAGCAGTTCTGAGGCCCAAAGCTCCTACGAGCAGTACTTC	CASSSEAQSSYEQYF
TRBV4-3	.	TRBJ2-3	.	TGCGCCAGCAGCCAAGCCCGGAGGGGTGCAGATACGCAGTATTTT	CASSQARRGADTQYF
TRBV14	.	TRBJ1-2	.	TGTGCCAGCAGCCAAGAGCTAACCCCCGGTGGCTATGGCTACACCTTC	CASSQELTPGGYGYTF
TRBV7-2	TRBD1	TRBJ1-2	few	TGTGCCAGCAGTTGGGATAGGGGGCGCGTTGGCTACACCTTC	CASSWDRGRVGYTF
TRBV3-1/TRBV3-2	TRBD2	TRBJ2-4	.	TGTGCCAGCAGCCAAGATCGGGAGGGGAGGGACATTCAGTACTTC	CASSQDREGRDIQYF
TRBV2	TRBD1	TRBJ1-5	.	TGTGCCAGCAGTCCCGGACAGGGGACAAAGTATCAGCCCCAGCATTTT	CASSPGQGTKYQPQHF
TRBV2	TRBD1	TRBJ2-2	.	TGTGCCAGCAGTAAAGACAGGGTGACCGGGGAGCTGTTTTTT	CASSKDRVTGELFF
TRBV4-2	TRBD1	TRBJ1-3	.	TGTGCCAGCAGACGACAGGGGACGTCTGGAAACACCATATATTTT	CASRRQGTSGNTIYF
TRBV4-2	TRBD1	TRBJ2-7	.	TGTGCCAGCAGCCAAGGAGTCAGGGGGCCATCGTCCTCCTACGAGCAGTACTTC	CASSQGVRGPSSSYEQYF
TRBV4-3	TRBD2	TRBJ2-1	.	TGCGCCAGCAGCCAGAATCGACTAGCGGGGTACAATGAGCAGTTCTTC	CASSQNRLAGYNEQFF
TRBV7-2	.	TRBJ1-2	.	TGTGCCAGCAGCAAGCTTCTGACAGGTTCCTTTGGCTACACCTTC	CASSKLLTGSFGYTF
TRBV11-2	.	TRBJ2-1	.	TGTGCCAGCAGCTTGGGGCTTGTCAATGAGCAGTTCTTC	CASSLGLVNEQFF
TRBV10-3	.	TRBJ1-1	.	TGTGCCATCAGTCCGGGGGGGAACACTGAAGCTTTCTTT	CAISPGGNTEAFF